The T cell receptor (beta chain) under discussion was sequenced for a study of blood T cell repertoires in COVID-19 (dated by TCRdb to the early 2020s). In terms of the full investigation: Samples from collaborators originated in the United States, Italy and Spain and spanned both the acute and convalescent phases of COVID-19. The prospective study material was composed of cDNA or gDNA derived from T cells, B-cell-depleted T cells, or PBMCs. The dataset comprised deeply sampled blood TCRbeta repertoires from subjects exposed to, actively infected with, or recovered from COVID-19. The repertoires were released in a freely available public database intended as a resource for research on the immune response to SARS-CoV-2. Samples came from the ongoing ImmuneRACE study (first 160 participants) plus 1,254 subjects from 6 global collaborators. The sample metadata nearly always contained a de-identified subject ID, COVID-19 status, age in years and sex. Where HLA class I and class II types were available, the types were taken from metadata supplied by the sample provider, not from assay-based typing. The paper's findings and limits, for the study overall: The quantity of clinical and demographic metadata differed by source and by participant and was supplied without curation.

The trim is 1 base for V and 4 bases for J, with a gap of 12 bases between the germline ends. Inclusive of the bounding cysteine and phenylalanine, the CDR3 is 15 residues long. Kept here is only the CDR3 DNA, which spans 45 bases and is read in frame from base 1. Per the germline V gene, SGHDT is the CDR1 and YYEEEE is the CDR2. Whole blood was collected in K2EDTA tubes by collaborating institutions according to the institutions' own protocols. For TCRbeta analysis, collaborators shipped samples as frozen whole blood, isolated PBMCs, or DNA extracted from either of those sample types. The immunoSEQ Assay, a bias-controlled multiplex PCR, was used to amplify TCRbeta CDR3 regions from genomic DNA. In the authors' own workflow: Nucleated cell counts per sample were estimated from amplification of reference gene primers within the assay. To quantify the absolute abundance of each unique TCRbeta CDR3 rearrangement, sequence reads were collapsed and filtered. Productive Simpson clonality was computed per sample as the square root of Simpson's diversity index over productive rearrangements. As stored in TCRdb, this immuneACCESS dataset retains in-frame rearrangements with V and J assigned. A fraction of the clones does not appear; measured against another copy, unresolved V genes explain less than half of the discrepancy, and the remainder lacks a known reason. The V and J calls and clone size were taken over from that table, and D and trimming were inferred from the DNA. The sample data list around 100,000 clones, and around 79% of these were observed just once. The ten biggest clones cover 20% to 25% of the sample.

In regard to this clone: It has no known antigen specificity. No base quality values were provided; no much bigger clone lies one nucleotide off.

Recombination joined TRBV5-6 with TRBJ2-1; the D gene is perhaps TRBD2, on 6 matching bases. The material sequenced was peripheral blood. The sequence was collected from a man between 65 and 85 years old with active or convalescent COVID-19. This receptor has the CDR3 CASSLSPGEYNEQFF. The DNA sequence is TGTGCCAGCAGCTTGTCTCCGGGGGAGTACAATGAGCAGTTCTTC.